These T cell receptor beta chains were read from a single sample in a study of OX40 agonist ivuxolimab in advanced cancers. Method: immunoSEQ multiplex PCR; TCRdb's copy keeps in-frame clones and lacks some. Among fewer than 50,000 clones, 60% to 85% were seen once, and the ten largest hold roughly 10%. The sample consisted of CD4+ or CD8+ T cells sorted from blood, taken in a trial of the OX40 agonist ivuxolimab. The receptors here all came from an adult with an advanced solid tumor such as melanoma, head and neck, liver or kidney cancer. Both conserved end residues are part of each CDR3. The D gene is left open where the match is weak. A row's size may be missing; if present it is once, few, many or a size class.

>TRBV5-5|NA|NA|TRBJ2-5
CASSRTGPQETQYF
TGTGCCAGCAGTCGGACGGGGCCTCAAGAGACCCAGTACTTC
>TRBV7-2|NA|TRBD1|TRBJ2-5
CASSSDGTGVGETQYF
TGTGCCAGCAGCAGTGATGGGACAGGGGTGGGGGAGACCCAGTACTTC
>TRBV6-1|NA|NA|TRBJ1-5
CASSEGGGPQPQHF
TGTGCCAGCAGTGAAGGGGGAGGCCCGCAGCCCCAGCATTTT
>TRBV5-1|NA|NA|TRBJ2-3
CASSLLASSTDTQYF
TGCGCCAGCAGCTTGCTGGCCAGTAGCACAGATACGCAGTATTTT
>TRBV5-5|NA|TRBD1|TRBJ2-5
CASSLGQVLETQYF
TGTGCCAGCAGCCTGGGACAGGTACTAGAGACCCAGTACTTC
>TRBV28|NA|TRBD1|TRBJ2-7
CASRPGTGYEQYF
TGTGCCAGCAGACCTGGGACAGGGTACGAGCAGTACTTC
>TRBV19|NA|TRBD1|TRBJ1-5
CASSILQGALSNQPQHF
TGTGCCAGTAGTATCCTACAGGGGGCGCTGAGCAATCAGCCCCAGCATTTT
>TRBV5-6|NA|NA|TRBJ1-3
CASSFGNSGNTIYF
TGTGCCAGCAGCTTCGGGAACTCTGGAAACACCATATATTTT
>TRBV5-6|NA|TRBD1|TRBJ2-5
CASSLGDRGGEAQYF
TGTGCCAGCAGCTTGGGGGACAGGGGAGGGGAGGCCCAGTACTTC
>TRBV9|NA|NA|TRBJ2-2
CASGKDTDTGELFF
TGTGCCAGTGGGAAGGATACGGACACCGGGGAGCTGTTTTTT
>TRBV6-1|NA|NA|TRBJ2-1
CASSEGWALSSYNEQFF
TGTGCCAGCAGTGAAGGCTGGGCTCTGAGCTCCTACAATGAGCAGTTCTTC
>TRBV11-3|NA|TRBD2|TRBJ2-3
CASSRGGSDTQYF
TGTGCCAGCTCCCGGGGGGGCTCAGATACGCAGTATTTT
>TRBV10-3|NA|TRBD2|TRBJ2-3
CAISSLAGSTDTQYF
TGTGCCATCAGCTCCCTAGCGGGATCCACAGATACGCAGTATTTT
>TRBV7-9|few|TRBD2|TRBJ2-7
CASTRREGIGEQYF
TGTGCCAGCACCCGGAGGGAGGGAATCGGCGAGCAGTACTTC
>TRBV29-1|NA|NA|TRBJ2-5
CSVEPVLGETQYF
TGCAGCGTTGAGCCTGTCCTGGGGGAGACCCAGTACTTC
>TRBV5-5|NA|TRBD2|TRBJ2-7
CASRLGLAGGTYEQYF
TGTGCCAGCAGGCTTGGACTAGCGGGGGGAACTTACGAGCAGTACTTC
>TRBV12-2|NA|NA|TRBJ1-5
CASRLATRQGNQPQHF
TGTGCAAGTCGCTTAGCCACTCGACAGGGGAATCAGCCCCAGCATTTT